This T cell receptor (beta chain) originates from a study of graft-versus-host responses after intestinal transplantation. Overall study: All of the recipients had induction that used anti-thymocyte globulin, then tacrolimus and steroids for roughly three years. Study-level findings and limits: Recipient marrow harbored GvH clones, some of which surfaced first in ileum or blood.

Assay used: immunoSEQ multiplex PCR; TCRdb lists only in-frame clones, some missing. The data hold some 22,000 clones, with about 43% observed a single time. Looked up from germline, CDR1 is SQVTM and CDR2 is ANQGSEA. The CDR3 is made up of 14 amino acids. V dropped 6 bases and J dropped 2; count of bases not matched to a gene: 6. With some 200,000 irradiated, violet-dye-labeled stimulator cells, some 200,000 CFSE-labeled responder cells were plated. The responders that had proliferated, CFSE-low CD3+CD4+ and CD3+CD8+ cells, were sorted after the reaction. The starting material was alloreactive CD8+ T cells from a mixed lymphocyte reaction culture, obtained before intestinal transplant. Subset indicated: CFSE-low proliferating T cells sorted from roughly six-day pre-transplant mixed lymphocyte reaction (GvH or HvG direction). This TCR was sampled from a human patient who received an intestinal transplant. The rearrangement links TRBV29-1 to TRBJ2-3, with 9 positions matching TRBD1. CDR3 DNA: TGCAGCGTGACCGGACAGGGGTCCACAGATACGCAGTATTTT. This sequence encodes CSVTGQGSTDTQYF.